These 21 T cell receptor beta chains were sequenced from one sample in a study of regulatory T cells in long-lasting Graves disease. Investigators prepared the TCR beta libraries by applying iRepertoire HTBI primers and Arm-PCR of CDR3 regions. TCRdb independently ran MiXCR on the multiplex PCR reads; one entry per CDR3 protein. This repertoire shows around 450,000 distinct CDR3 sequences, around a fifth found once; its top ten account for 6.5% to 9%. Documented time point: persistent/refractory GD, antithyroid drugs over 5 years with positive TRAb. Preparation of the TCR library used RNA extracted from PBMCs. This sample comprised peripheral blood mononuclear cells (PBMCs), obtained when the disease was refractory, from a patient treated with antithyroid drugs. The source is a female donor with Graves disease.

The chain recombines TRBV24-1 with TRBJ2-2, with TRBD1 as a possible D gene (6 bases). Germline values: CDR1 KGHDR, CDR2 SFDVKD. V was pared by 5 bases and J by 3 bases, with 15 bases between. The CDR3 is 16 residues long. CDR3 DNA sequence: TGTGCCACCAGTGCAGGGGAAGCTAGGGACACCGGGGAGCTGTTTTTT. This sequence encodes CATSAGEARDTGELFF.

At least ten counts were recorded for this clonotype. This chain links TRBV28 with TRBJ2-4, with 8 bases lining up with TRBD2. Germline trimming cut 3 bases from V and 1 base from J; bases unmatched to any gene: 5. Germline CDR1 reads MDHEN; CDR2 reads SYDVKM. The length of the CDR3 is 16 residues. The CDR3 nucleotides read TGTGCCAGCAGTTTTCTCCCGGGGGGGGCCAAAAACATTCAGTACTTC. Its translation is CASSFLPGGAKNIQYF. The full variable domain, completed using reference TRBV28 and TRBJ2-4, is DVKVTQSSRYLVKRTGEKVFLECVQDMDHENMFWYRQDPGLGLRLIYFSYDVKMKEKGDIPEGYSVSREKKERFSLILESASTNQTSMYLCASSFLPGGAKNIQYFGAGTRLSVL.

This clonotype was seen ten or more times. The CDR3 region has the DNA TGTGCCAGCAGCTTAGCAGACAGCACTGAAGCTTTCTTT. Its protein is CASSLADSTEAFF. The V call is TRBV7-9, the J call TRBJ1-1; TRBD1 is a possible D gene (5 bases). The V gene's germline CDR1 is SEHNR and CDR2 FQNEAQ (reference sequence). This CDR3 comprises 13 residues. The V end lost 0 bases, the J end lost 4 bases, and 6 bases lay between the germline ends.

As concerns this clonotype: A much larger clonotype is one base distant, so this may be a read error. J is TRBJ2-2 and V is TRBV30; no reliable D call. Trimming cost V 4 bases and J 9 bases, with 6 bases left between them. CDR1 and CDR2 (germline): GTSNPN, SVGIG (reference sequence). The CDR3 has 10 amino acids. CDR3 DNA: TGTGCCTGGAAATCCAGGGAGCTGTTTTTT. It is translated as CAWKSRELFF.

This clonotype occurred many times. The chain uses TRBV5-1 and TRBJ1-1, with 10 bases fitting TRBD1. V lost 6 bases to trimming and J lost 0 bases; unmatched junction nucleotides: 8. The CDR3 sequence is 16 residues long. The germline gives CDR1 SGHRS, CDR2 YFSETQ. The DNA for the CDR3 is TGCGCCAGCACCCTCGGACAGGGGGGCCTGAACACTGAAGCTTTCTTT. It translates to CASTLGQGGLNTEAFF.

This clonotype has only a few counts. The chain joins TRBV18 to TRBJ2-7; 7 bases are shared with TRBD1. V dropped 4 bases and J dropped 1; count of bases not matched to a gene: 4. This CDR3 has 14 residues. CDR1 is KGHSH and CDR2 is LQKENI in the germline V gene. CDR3 residues: CASSHRGLSYEQYF. The DNA of the CDR3 is TGTGCCAGCTCACACAGGGGCCTTTCCTACGAGCAGTACTTC.

This clonotype was found a few times. J is TRBJ1-6 and V is TRBV4-2; D unclear. The CDR3 loop spans 15 amino acids. Germline V lookup: CDR1 LGHNA, CDR2 YNFKEQ. V shed 1 base and J shed 7 bases, with 11 bases lying between them. CDR3 DNA sequence: TGTGCCAGCAGCCAAGCAATTGGAGTGAATTCACCCCTCCACTTT. It yields the protein CASSQAIGVNSPLHF.

This clonotype was counted a few times. The rearrangement uses TRBV7-9 and TRBJ1-1; D gene uncertain. This CDR3 is built from 11 residues. Germline loops: CDR1 SEHNR, CDR2 FQNEAQ (reference sequence). V lost 5 bases and J 6 bases, leaving 7 bases between the germline ends. The CDR3 loop reads CASSQWAEAFF. The CDR3 nucleotides read TGTGCCAGCAGCCAGTGGGCTGAAGCTTTCTTT.

On this clonotype: A junction boundary mismatches the germline segment, possibly from a read error. The gene calls are TRBV29-1 and TRBJ2-7, with 10 bases matching TRBD2. This CDR3 has 14 residues. The germline CDR1 and CDR2 sequences are SQVTM and ANQGSEA. CDR3 loop: CSVEGLAGDYGQYF. CDR3 sequence (DNA): TGCAGCGTTGAAGGGCTAGCGGGAGACTACGGGCAGTACTTC.

This rearrangement joins TRBV13 to TRBJ2-3, with no clear D. The CDR3 has 15 amino acids. Trimming cost V 0 bases and J 0 bases, with 7 bases left between them. Germline V gene lookup returns CDR1 PRHDT and CDR2 FYEKMQ (reference sequence). CDR3 protein: CASSLGGGSTDTQYF. DNA of the CDR3: TGTGCCAGCAGCTTAGGAGGCGGTAGCACAGATACGCAGTATTTT.

This clonotype was counted ten times or more. The gene calls are TRBV7-2 and TRBJ1-2; 10 bases agree with TRBD1. J was trimmed by 7 bases and V by 5 bases; bases with no gene match: 4. This CDR3 region has 13 residues. CDR1 and CDR2 from the germline V gene are SGHTA and FQGNSA. The CDR3 DNA reads as TGTGCCAGCAGCCAGGACAGGGGGTCTGGCTACACCTTC. Translated, it gives CASSQDRGSGYTF.

This clonotype was counted a few times. The CDR3 reads CSVPLLGAGETQYF. In DNA form, the CDR3 reads TGCAGCGTTCCTCTCCTCGGGGCTGGGGAGACCCAGTACTTC. This rearrangement joins TRBV29-1 to TRBJ2-5; D might be TRBD1 or TRBD2, each matching 5 bases. Germline CDR1 reads SQVTM; CDR2 reads ANQGSEA. The V and J ends lost 5 bases and 5 bases respectively, with 18 bases between them. The CDR3 runs 14 residues. The full variable domain, rest sourced from reference TRBV29-1 and TRBJ2-5, is SAVISQKPSRDICQRGTSLTIQCQVDSQVTMMFWYRQQPGQSLTLIATANQGSEATYESGFVIDKFPISRPNLTFSTLTVSNMSPEDSSIYLCSVPLLGAGETQYFGPGTRLLVL.

Only a few counts were recorded for this clonotype. The chain is built from TRBV6-2 or TRBV6-3 and TRBJ1-1, with 7 bases fitting TRBD1. Germline V gene data show CDR1 as MNHEY and CDR2 as SVGEGT. V gave up 6 bases and J gave up 0 bases; unmatched junction bases: 10. CDR3 length equals 16 residues. This chain's CDR3 is CASRKGSTGLNTEAFF. CDR3 coding DNA: TGTGCCAGCAGAAAGGGCTCGACAGGGCTGAACACTGAAGCTTTCTTT.

This chain joins TRBV27 and TRBJ2-7, with a weak D call TRBD2 (8 bases). Deletions cut 11 bases from V and 3 bases from J, with 20 bases between. From germline, CDR1 is MNHEY and CDR2 SMNVEV (reference sequence). The CDR3 sequence is 14 residues long. Written as DNA, the CDR3 is TGTGCCTCCCACGGGGGGGACAGACACTACGAGCAGTACTTC. Its protein is CASHGGDRHYEQYF.

Concerning this clonotype itself: This may be a read error, as it is one base from a much larger clone. This chain joins TRBV6-2 or TRBV6-3 and TRBJ2-7; 8 nucleotides agree with TRBD1. The ends lost 11 bases at V and 2 bases at J; junction bases unmatched: 11. The CDR3 is 14 residues long. CDR1 is MNHEY, CDR2 SVGEGT, per germline. This CDR3 is CASQRGDRTYEQYF. The CDR3 bases are TGTGCCTCTCAACGTGGGGACAGGACCTACGAGCAGTACTTC.

This clonotype appeared a few times. The chain's CDR3 is CSVGSGRQSYEQYF. DNA for the CDR3: TGCAGCGTTGGCAGCGGGAGGCAATCCTACGAGCAGTACTTC. V gene TRBV29-1 combines with J gene TRBJ2-7; 9 bases align to TRBD2. From germline, CDR1 is SQVTM and CDR2 ANQGSEA. The CDR3 has 14 residues. Trimming took 4 bases from V and 1 from J; bases not matched to a gene: 5.

This clonotype was detected ten times or more. The CDR3 DNA sequence: TGTGCCAGCAGTGGGGACAGGAACACTGAAGCTTTCTTT. Translation gives CASSGDRNTEAFF. The genes are TRBV11-2 and TRBJ1-1; 7 nucleotides line up with TRBD1. This CDR3 is 13 amino acids long. V shed 6 bases, J shed 1 base, and the junction held 2 bases outside the gene matches. Germline values: CDR1 SGHAT, CDR2 FQNNGV.

This clonotype occurred a few times. The rearrangement joins TRBV7-8 to TRBJ1-1; TRBD1 matches 7 bases. Losses at the gene ends were 2 bases for V and 6 bases for J; bases not matched to a gene: 9. From germline, CDR1 is SGHVS and CDR2 FQNEAQ. The CDR3 has 15 amino acids. CDR3 sequence: CASSLKTGSVAEAFF. The CDR3 nucleotides are TGTGCCAGCAGCTTAAAGACAGGGTCCGTAGCTGAAGCTTTCTTT.

The sample holds many counts of this clonotype. The chain recombines TRBV20-1 with TRBJ1-4; unclear D gene. The germline gives CDR1 DFQATT, CDR2 SNEGSKA (reference sequence). Trimming pared 2 bases from V and 0 bases from J, leaving 10 bases between. CDR3 length equals 15 residues. The DNA for the CDR3 is TGCAGTGCTAGACCCCGGCCCGCAACTAATGAAAAACTGTTTTTT. Its protein is CSARPRPATNEKLFF.

This clonotype occurred many times. The gene calls are TRBV12-3 or TRBV12-4 and TRBJ1-1; D is undetermined. The CDR3 has 14 amino acids. V was cut by 0 bases and J by 1 base, with 6 bases left in between. The CDR3 nucleotides are TGTGCCAGCAGTTTAGCGTTCCAGAACACTGAAGCTTTCTTT. As protein: CASSLAFQNTEAFF.

This clonotype has only a few counts. The chain has TRBV29-1 and TRBJ2-7; 9 bases fit TRBD2. Germline assignment: CDR1 SQVTM and CDR2 ANQGSEA. CDR3 length: 13 residues. Losses at the gene ends were 5 bases for V and 3 bases for J; bases not matched to a gene: 5. CDR3 amino acids: CSVRASGIYEQYF. CDR3 sequence (DNA): TGCAGCGTTCGAGCTAGCGGGATCTACGAGCAGTACTTC.